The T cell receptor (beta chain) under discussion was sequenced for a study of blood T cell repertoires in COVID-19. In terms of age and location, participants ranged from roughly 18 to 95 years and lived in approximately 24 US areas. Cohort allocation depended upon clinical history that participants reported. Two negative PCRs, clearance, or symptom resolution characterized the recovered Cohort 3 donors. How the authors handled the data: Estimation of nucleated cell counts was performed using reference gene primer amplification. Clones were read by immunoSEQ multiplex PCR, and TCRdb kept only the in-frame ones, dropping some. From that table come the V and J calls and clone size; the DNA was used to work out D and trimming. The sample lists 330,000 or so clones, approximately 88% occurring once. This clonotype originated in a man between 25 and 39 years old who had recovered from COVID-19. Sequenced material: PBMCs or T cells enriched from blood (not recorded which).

The CDR3 sequence is CASSWGSGGETQYF. As DNA, the CDR3 is TGTGCCAGCAGTTGGGGTAGCGGGGGAGAGACCCAGTACTTC. The chain employs TRBV28 and TRBJ2-5; 9 bases line up with TRBD2. The CDR3 covers 14 residues. Germline V CDR1 and CDR2: MDHEN, SYDVKM. The trim removed 4 bases at V and 4 bases at J, leaving 4 bases unmatched.